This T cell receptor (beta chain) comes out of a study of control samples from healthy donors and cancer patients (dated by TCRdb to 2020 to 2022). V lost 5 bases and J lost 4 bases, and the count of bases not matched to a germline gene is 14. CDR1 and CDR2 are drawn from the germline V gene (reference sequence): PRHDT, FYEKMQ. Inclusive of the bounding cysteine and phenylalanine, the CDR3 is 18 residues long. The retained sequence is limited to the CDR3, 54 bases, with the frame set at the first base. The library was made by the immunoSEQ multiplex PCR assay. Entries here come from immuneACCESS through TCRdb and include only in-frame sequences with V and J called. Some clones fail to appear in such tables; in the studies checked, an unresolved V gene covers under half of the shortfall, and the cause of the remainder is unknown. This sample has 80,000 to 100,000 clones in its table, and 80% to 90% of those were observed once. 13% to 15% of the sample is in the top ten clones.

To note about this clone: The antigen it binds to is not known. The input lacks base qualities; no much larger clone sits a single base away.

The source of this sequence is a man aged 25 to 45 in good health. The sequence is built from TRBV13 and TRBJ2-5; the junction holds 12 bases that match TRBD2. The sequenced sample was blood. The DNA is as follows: TGTGCCAGCAGCCCTAGACGGGGGGCTAGCGGGAGGGCAGAGACCCAGTACTTC. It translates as CASSPRRGASGRAETQYF.